The 25 T cell receptor beta chains below come from one sample, sequenced in a study of blood T cell repertoires in COVID-19. Only in-frame clones appear in the TCRdb table, and some are missing; sequencing was by immunoSEQ multiplex PCR. The data hold about 97,000 clones, with less than 95% observed a single time. The sequenced sample consisted of peripheral blood. These TCRs come from a man between 60 and 70 years old with acute or convalescent COVID-19.

V is TRBV7-2 and J is TRBJ1-1, with D hard to call. Looked up from germline, CDR1 is SGHTA and CDR2 is FQGNSA. This CDR3 comprises 15 residues. V lost 2 bases and J lost 0, with 10 bases in between. CDR3 in DNA: TGTGCCAGCAGCTTACGCGCGAACCTGAACACTGAAGCTTTCTTT. This codes for CASSLRANLNTEAFF.

The J gene is TRBJ2-1, the V gene TRBV6-5, with a possible D match to TRBD2 (7 bases). V was shortened by 2 bases and J by 8 bases, with 13 bases between the two germline ends. The CDR3 length is 14 residues. The germline V gene has CDR1 MNHEY and CDR2 SVGAGI. CDR3 region: CASSYRGGWYEQFF. CDR3 DNA: TGTGCCAGCAGTTACAGGGGGGGTTGGTATGAGCAGTTCTTC.

This rearrangement joins TRBV19 to TRBJ2-5; a weak D match, TRBD1 (8 bases). Germline-derived CDR1 and CDR2 are LNHDA and SQIVND (reference sequence). The CDR3 covers 15 residues. The V and J ends lost 4 bases and 4 bases respectively, with 16 bases between them. CDR3 in amino acids: CASSNTGGRGETQYF. CDR3 coding DNA: TGTGCCAGTAGTAATACAGGGGGGAGGGGAGAGACCCAGTACTTC.

The chain uses TRBV3-1 (or the pseudogene TRBV3-2) and TRBJ1-1, with TRBD1 identical over 9 bases. Trimming cost V 1 base and J 11 bases; bases outside gene matches: 2. The CDR3 consists of 12 residues. Per the germline V gene, CDR1 is LGHDT and CDR2 is YNNKEL (reference sequence). The DNA for the CDR3 is TGTGCCAGCAGCCAAGGGGACAGGGACGCTTTCTTT. Translating gives CASSQGDRDAFF.

CDR3 nucleotides: TGTGCCAGCAGCCCAGGGACAGGGGGGAATGAGCAGTTCTTC. Its translation is CASSPGTGGNEQFF. The rearrangement links TRBV11-2 to TRBJ2-1, with TRBD1 matching over 11 bases. The CDR3 extends over 14 amino acids. J was trimmed by 7 bases and V by 5 bases; bases with no gene match: 4. The germline V gene encodes CDR1 SGHAT and CDR2 FQNNGV.

The chain employs TRBV19 and TRBJ2-6, with 8 bases that match TRBD2. CDR3 length: 19 residues. Germline CDR1 and CDR2: LNHDA and SQIVND (reference sequence). The junction had 12 bases not matched to a gene; V was cut back by 5 bases and J by 0 bases. The CDR3 DNA is TGTGCCAGTAGTTTCGGGGGGGGACGACTTGGCTCTGGGGCCAACGTCCTGACTTTC. It translates to CASSFGGGRLGSGANVLTF.

The chain combines TRBV4-2 with TRBJ1-4, with TRBD1 as a possible D gene (5 bases). Germline V gene sequence: CDR1 LGHNA, CDR2 YNFKEQ. Trimming took 1 base from V and 6 from J, leaving 15 bases between them. This CDR3 has 16 residues. The CDR3, as DNA: TGTGCCAGCAGCCAAGTCGGGTTCAGGGTGGATGAAAAACTGTTTTTT. Encoded protein: CASSQVGFRVDEKLFF.

The chain combines TRBV7-5 with TRBJ2-1; the table's TRBD1 call for D was not verified on the DNA. TRBV7-5 is labeled a pseudogene. This CDR3 has 12 amino acids. The CDR3 nucleotides are TGTGTCAGAAGCTCAACAGGGTATGAGCAGTTCTTC. It yields the protein CVRSSTGYEQFF.

Worth noting for this clone: Compared with germline, one end of the junction differs, possibly owing to a read error. V and J are TRBV28 and TRBJ1-1; perhaps TRBD1 as D (5 bases). Germline assignment: CDR1 MDHEN and CDR2 SYDVKM. The CDR3 has 12 residues. CDR3 amino acids: CASSQLGGMKVF. The CDR3 DNA reads as TGTGCCAGCAGTCAATTGGGGGGGATGAAGGTCTTT. The full variable domain, with the rest looked up from reference TRBV28 and TRBJ1-1, is DVKVTQSSRYLVKRTGEKVFLECVQDMDHENMFWYRQDPGLGLRLIYFSYDVKMKEKGDIPEGYSVSREKKERFSLILESASTNQTSMYLCASSQLGGMKVFGQGTRLTVV.

The V call is TRBV4-2, the J call TRBJ2-2, with D possibly being TRBD1 (6 bases). From germline, CDR1 is LGHNA and CDR2 YNFKEQ. V lost 0 bases, J lost 3 bases, and 11 bases lay in between. The CDR3 has 16 residues. CDR3 residues: CASSQDRQAYTGELFF. CDR3 nucleotide sequence: TGTGCCAGCAGCCAAGATCGACAGGCTTACACCGGGGAGCTGTTTTTT.

About this clone: The junction differs from germline at one of its ends, possibly a read error. In DNA, the CDR3 is TGTGCCAGTAGTGATGACTGGGGACAGTACAATCGGCCCCAGCATTTT. Translating it yields CASSDDWGQYNRPQHF. The V gene is TRBV19, the J gene TRBJ1-5, with TRBD1 matching 7 bases. Per germline, CDR1 LNHDA and CDR2 SQIVND (reference sequence). CDR3 length equals 16 residues.

This chain uses TRBV29-1 with TRBJ1-5; 9 bases fit TRBD1. Germline CDR1 is SQVTM and CDR2 is ANQGSEA. The CDR3 consists of 13 residues. V dropped 4 bases and J dropped 2; count of bases not matched to a gene: 0. The CDR3 DNA is TGCAGCGTTGGGACAGGGGGCAATCAGCCCCAGCATTTT. Its translation: CSVGTGGNQPQHF.

The CDR3 spells CASSLQINTEAFF. CDR3 DNA: TGTGCCAGCAGCTTACAGATAAACACTGAAGCTTTCTTT. The chain employs TRBV7-9 and TRBJ1-1; D is undetermined. Germline V gene sequence: CDR1 SEHNR, CDR2 FQNEAQ (reference sequence). The V end was cut by 2 bases, the J end by 2 bases, with 6 bases between. The CDR3 length is 13 residues.

This chain connects TRBV30 to TRBJ1-1; maybe TRBD1 (5 bases). Trimming shortened V by 2 bases and J by 4 bases, and 11 bases separated the two germline ends. The CDR3 is made up of 13 amino acids. From germline, CDR1 is GTSNPN and CDR2 SVGIG (reference sequence). The CDR3 sequence is CAWSLGGSTEAFF. DNA of the CDR3: TGTGCCTGGAGTTTGGGGGGAAGCACTGAAGCTTTCTTT. Supplemented by reference TRBV30 and TRBJ1-1, the full variable domain reads SQTIHQWPATLVQPVGSPLSLECTVEGTSNPNLYWYRQAAGRGLQLLFYSVGIGQISSEVPQNLSASRPQDRQFILSSKKLLLSDSGFYLCAWSLGGSTEAFFGQGTRLTVV.

The rearrangement links TRBV14 to TRBJ1-2; maybe TRBD1 (5 bases). Trimming took off 1 base at V and 0 bases at J, with 9 bases between the two ends. The CDR3 has 15 amino acids. Germline V gives CDR1 SGHDN, CDR2 FVKESK. CDR3 sequence: CASSQGGRANYGYTF. The CDR3 DNA is TGTGCCAGCAGCCAAGGGGGCAGAGCTAACTATGGCTACACCTTC.

This sequence joins TRBV3-1 (or the pseudogene TRBV3-2) and TRBJ2-2; TRBD1 matches 10 bases. Germline CDR1 is LGHDT and CDR2 is YNNKEL (reference sequence). Germline trimming cut 1 base from V and 2 bases from J; bases unmatched to any gene: 1. The CDR3 covers 16 residues. CDR3 in DNA: TGTGCCAGCAGCCAAGGGACAGGGGGAAACACCGGGGAGCTGTTTTTT. Amino acids: CASSQGTGGNTGELFF.

V gene TRBV7-8 combines with J gene TRBJ2-1; 7 bases agree with TRBD2. Looked up from germline, CDR1 is SGHVS and CDR2 is FQNEAQ. The length of the CDR3 is 11 residues. Germline trimming cut 5 bases from V and 13 bases from J; bases unmatched to any gene: 5. This chain's CDR3 is CASSRGLVQFF. CDR3 sequence (DNA): TGTGCCAGCAGCCGCGGACTAGTCCAGTTCTTC.

The gene calls are TRBV5-4 and TRBJ1-4; no firm D call. The germline gives CDR1 SGHNT, CDR2 YYREEE (reference sequence). The length of the CDR3 is 12 residues. The V gene lost 0 bases and the J gene lost 8 bases, with 5 bases spanning the gap. CDR3 region: CASSLGGEKLFF. The CDR3 bases are TGTGCCAGCAGCTTGGGAGGCGAAAAACTGTTTTTT.

V and J are TRBV10-3 and TRBJ1-1; 7 nucleotides line up with TRBD1. CDR3 length: 16 residues. Germline loops: CDR1 ENHRY, CDR2 SYGVKD. V was pared by 3 bases and J by 11 bases, with 18 bases of the junction left unmatched. The DNA for the CDR3 is TGTGCCATCAGTGACCGCGGAGAACAGGGGAACCTGAGGGCTTTCTTT. Translation gives CAISDRGEQGNLRAFF.

The V call is TRBV5-1, the J call TRBJ1-2; 8 bases align to TRBD1. CDR3 length: 15 residues. V shed 1 base, J shed 4 bases, and the junction held 6 bases outside the gene matches. Germline lookup yields CDR1 SGHRS and CDR2 YFSETQ. CDR3 in DNA: TGCGCCAGCAGCTTGCGACCGGACAGGGCCTATGGCTACACCTTC. Its protein is CASSLRPDRAYGYTF.

The chain uses TRBV19 and TRBJ1-2; D gene uncertain. This CDR3 has 14 amino acids. V lost 0 bases and J 2 bases, leaving 7 bases between the germline ends. The germline CDR1 and CDR2 sequences are LNHDA and SQIVND (reference sequence). The CDR3 nucleotides read TGTGCCAGTAGTATAGATCGCGGGAACTATGGCTACACCTTC. It specifies CASSIDRGNYGYTF.

The chain employs TRBV6-5 and TRBJ2-1; weak D call: TRBD1 (5 bases). V was pared by 0 bases and J by 2 bases, with 11 bases between. There are 16 residues in the CDR3. Germline CDR1 reads MNHEY; CDR2 reads SVGAGI. The chain's CDR3 is CASSYSGRAAYNEQFF. CDR3 coding DNA: TGTGCCAGCAGTTACTCGGGCAGGGCGGCCTACAATGAGCAGTTCTTC.

This chain connects TRBV7-9 to TRBJ1-1; 9 bases are a match to TRBD1. V lost 5 bases and J lost 9; bases outside the gene matches: 7. This CDR3 comprises 13 residues. Germline V lookup: CDR1 SEHNR, CDR2 FQNEAQ (reference sequence). CDR3 DNA sequence: TGTGCCAGCAGCCGCCGGGACAGGGAAAAAGCTTTCTTT. Its translation is CASSRRDREKAFF.

The chain uses TRBV5-1 and TRBJ1-2; 9 nucleotides agree with TRBD1. This CDR3 spans 15 amino acids. Germline trimming cut 3 bases from V and 5 bases from J; bases unmatched to any gene: 8. CDR1 is SGHRS and CDR2 is YFSETQ in the germline V gene. CDR3 protein: CASSSPGQGNYGYTF. The CDR3 DNA follows: TGCGCCAGCAGCTCCCCCGGACAGGGGAATTATGGCTACACCTTC.

CDR3 bases: TGTGCCAGCACCTTCCCTGGCGGAAACACCATATATTTT. This gives the protein CASTFPGGNTIYF. The V gene is TRBV21-1, the J gene TRBJ1-3; the listed D gene, TRBD1, was not tested against the DNA. TRBV21-1 is marked as a pseudogene. The CDR3 has 13 amino acids.